This T cell receptor (beta chain) emerged from a study of blood T cell repertoires in COVID-19. Turning to the study itself: COVID-19 samples from acute and convalescent phases originated in the United States, Italy and Spain. The cDNA or gDNA used as material had been derived from T cells, B-cell-depleted T cells, or PBMCs.

Germline V gene lookup returns CDR1 KGHSH and CDR2 LQKENI. This CDR3 spans 16 amino acids. V lost 3 bases and J lost 4; bases outside the gene matches: 3. As processed by the authors: Amplifying reference gene primers gave estimates of nucleated cell counts. Produced via immunoSEQ multiplex PCR; TCRdb's table is partial and in-frame only. V, J and clone size were drawn from that table, and D and trimming were deduced from the DNA. The table records more than 85,000 clones, about 85% of them present only once. Specimen: peripheral blood. The source is a human donor in a cohort sampled during active COVID-19. The rearrangement uses TRBV18 and TRBJ2-2; the match to TRBD2 covers 12 bases. This CDR3 is CASSPILAGGTGELFF. The DNA of the CDR3 is TGTGCCAGCTCACCTATACTAGCGGGAGGCACCGGGGAGCTGTTTTTT. The complete variable domain, with remaining parts taken from reference TRBV18 and TRBJ2-2, reads NAGVMQNPRHLVRRRGQEARLRCSPMKGHSHVYWYRQLPEEGLKFMVYLQKENIIDESGMPKERFSAEFPKEGPSILRIQQVVRGDSAAYFCASSPILAGGTGELFFGEGSRLTVL.